The clone carrying this T cell receptor beta chain was detected only a few times. What it binds is unknown. This sample stems from a study of beta chain features in type 1 diabetes. Study-wide results and limits: There was a moderate but significant shortening of TCRB CDR3s in all four CD4+ subsets of Type 1 diabetes patients.

Of the isolated RNA, all was reverse transcribed, and so the sequenced material was expressed TCRB transcripts. TCRdb keeps only in-frame clones here, not all; method: immunoSEQ multiplex PCR. The profile covers roughly 51,000 clones, with roughly half appearing a single time and approximately 2.5% taken by the ten largest. Germline lookup yields CDR1 MNHNS and CDR2 SASEGT. The CDR3 runs to 14 residues. V dropped 11 bases and J dropped 2 bases, with 18 bases sitting between them. The V gene is TRBV6-1, the J gene TRBJ1-1, with no clear D. Specimen: Tregs from blood. This sequence originates from a woman in her thirties or forties with type 1 diabetes. In DNA, the CDR3 is TGTGCCGTCCAGGTGGGCGTTCTTAACACTGAAGCTTTCTTT. Encoded protein: CAVQVGVLNTEAFF.